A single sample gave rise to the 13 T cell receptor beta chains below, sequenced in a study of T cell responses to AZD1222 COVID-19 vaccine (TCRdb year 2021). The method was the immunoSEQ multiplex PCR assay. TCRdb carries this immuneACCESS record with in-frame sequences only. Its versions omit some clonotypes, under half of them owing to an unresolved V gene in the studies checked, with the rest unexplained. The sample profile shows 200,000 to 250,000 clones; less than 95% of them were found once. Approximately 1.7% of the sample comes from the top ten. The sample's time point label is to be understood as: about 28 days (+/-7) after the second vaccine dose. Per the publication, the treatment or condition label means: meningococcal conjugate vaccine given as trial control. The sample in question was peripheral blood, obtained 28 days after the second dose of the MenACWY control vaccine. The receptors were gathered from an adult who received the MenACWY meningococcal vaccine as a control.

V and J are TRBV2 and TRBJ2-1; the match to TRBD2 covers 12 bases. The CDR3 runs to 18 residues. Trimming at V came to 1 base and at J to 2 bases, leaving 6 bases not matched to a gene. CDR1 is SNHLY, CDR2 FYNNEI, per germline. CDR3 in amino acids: CASSEGLAGGPTYNEQFF. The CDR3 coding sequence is TGTGCCAGCAGTGAAGGTCTAGCGGGGGGGCCTACCTACAATGAGCAGTTCTTC.

The CDR3 region has the DNA TGTGCCATCAGTCAGGACAGGGCTGGAAACACCATATATTTT. Translating it yields CAISQDRAGNTIYF. The chain has TRBV10-3 and TRBJ1-3; 8 bases are a match to TRBD1. V dropped 5 bases and J dropped 2; count of bases not matched to a gene: 2. Germline loops: CDR1 ENHRY, CDR2 SYGVKD. This CDR3 has 14 amino acids.

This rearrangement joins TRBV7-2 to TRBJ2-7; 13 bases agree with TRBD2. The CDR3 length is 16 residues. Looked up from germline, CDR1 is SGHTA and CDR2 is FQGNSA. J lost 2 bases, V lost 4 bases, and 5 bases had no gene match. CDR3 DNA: TGTGCCAGCAGCTCTCGACTAGCGGGGGGCACCTACGAGCAGTACTTC. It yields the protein CASSSRLAGGTYEQYF.

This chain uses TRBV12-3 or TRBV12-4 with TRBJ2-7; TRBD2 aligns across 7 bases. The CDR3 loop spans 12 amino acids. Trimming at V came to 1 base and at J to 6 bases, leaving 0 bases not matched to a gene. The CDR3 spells CASSLGGGEQYF. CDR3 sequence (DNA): TGTGCCAGCAGTTTAGGGGGGGGCGAGCAGTACTTC.

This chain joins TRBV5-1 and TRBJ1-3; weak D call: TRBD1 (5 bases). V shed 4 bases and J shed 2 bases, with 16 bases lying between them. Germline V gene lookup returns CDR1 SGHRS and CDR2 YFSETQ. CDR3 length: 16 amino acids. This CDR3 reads CASSPGGTNAGNTIYF. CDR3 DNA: TGCGCCAGCAGCCCGGGGGGGACCAACGCTGGAAACACCATATATTTT.

CDR3 protein: CASSEARAGNEQFF. CDR3 nucleotide sequence: TGTGCCAGCAGTGAGGCCAGGGCGGGTAATGAGCAGTTCTTC. The chain joins TRBV25-1 to TRBJ2-1; D is possibly TRBD1 or TRBD2 (5 bases each). Germline V gene data show CDR1 as MGHDK and CDR2 as SYGVNS. The V gene lost 3 bases and the J gene lost 7 bases, with 13 bases spanning the gap. The CDR3 loop spans 14 amino acids.

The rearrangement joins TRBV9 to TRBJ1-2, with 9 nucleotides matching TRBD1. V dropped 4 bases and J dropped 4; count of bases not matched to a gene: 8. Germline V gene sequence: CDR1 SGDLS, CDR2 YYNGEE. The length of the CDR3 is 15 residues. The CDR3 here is CASSPRTGESYGYTF. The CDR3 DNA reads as TGTGCCAGCAGCCCCCGGACAGGGGAGAGCTATGGCTACACCTTC.

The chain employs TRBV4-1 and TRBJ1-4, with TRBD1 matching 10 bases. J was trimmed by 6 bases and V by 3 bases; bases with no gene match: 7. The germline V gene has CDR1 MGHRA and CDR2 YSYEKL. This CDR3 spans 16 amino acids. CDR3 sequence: CASSQNDRGPYEKLFF. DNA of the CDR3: TGCGCCAGCAGCCAGAACGACAGGGGGCCATATGAAAAACTGTTTTTT.

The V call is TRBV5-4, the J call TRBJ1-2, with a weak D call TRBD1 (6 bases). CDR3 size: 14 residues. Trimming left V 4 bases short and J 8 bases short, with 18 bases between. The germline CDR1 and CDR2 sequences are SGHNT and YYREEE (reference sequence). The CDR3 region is CASSGDIEMGGYTF. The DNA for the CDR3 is TGTGCCAGCAGCGGGGACATCGAAATGGGCGGCTACACCTTC.

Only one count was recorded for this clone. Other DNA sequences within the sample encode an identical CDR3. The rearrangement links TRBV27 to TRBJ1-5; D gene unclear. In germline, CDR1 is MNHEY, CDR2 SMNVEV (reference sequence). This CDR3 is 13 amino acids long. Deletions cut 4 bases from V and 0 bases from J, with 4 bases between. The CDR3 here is CASSSYSNQPQHF. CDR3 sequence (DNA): TGTGCCAGCAGTTCTTATAGCAATCAGCCCCAGCATTTT.

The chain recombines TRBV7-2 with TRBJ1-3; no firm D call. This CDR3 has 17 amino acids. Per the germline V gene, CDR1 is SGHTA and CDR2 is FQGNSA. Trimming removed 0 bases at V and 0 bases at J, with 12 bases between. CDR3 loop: CASSLAPGIFSGNTIYF. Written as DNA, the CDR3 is TGTGCCAGCAGCTTAGCGCCAGGAATCTTCTCTGGAAACACCATATATTTT.

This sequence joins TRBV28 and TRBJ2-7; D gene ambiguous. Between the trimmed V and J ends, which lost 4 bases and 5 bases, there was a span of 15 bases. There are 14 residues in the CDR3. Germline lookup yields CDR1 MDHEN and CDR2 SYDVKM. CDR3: CASSSLLRTHEQYF. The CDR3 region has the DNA TGTGCCAGCAGTTCACTTCTCCGGACCCACGAGCAGTACTTC.

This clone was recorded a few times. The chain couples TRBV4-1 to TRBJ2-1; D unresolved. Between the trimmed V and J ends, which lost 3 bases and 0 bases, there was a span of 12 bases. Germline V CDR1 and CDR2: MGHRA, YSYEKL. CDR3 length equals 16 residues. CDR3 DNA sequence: TGCGCCAGCAGCCACCTCGACTTACTCTCCTACAATGAGCAGTTCTTC. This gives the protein CASSHLDLLSYNEQFF.